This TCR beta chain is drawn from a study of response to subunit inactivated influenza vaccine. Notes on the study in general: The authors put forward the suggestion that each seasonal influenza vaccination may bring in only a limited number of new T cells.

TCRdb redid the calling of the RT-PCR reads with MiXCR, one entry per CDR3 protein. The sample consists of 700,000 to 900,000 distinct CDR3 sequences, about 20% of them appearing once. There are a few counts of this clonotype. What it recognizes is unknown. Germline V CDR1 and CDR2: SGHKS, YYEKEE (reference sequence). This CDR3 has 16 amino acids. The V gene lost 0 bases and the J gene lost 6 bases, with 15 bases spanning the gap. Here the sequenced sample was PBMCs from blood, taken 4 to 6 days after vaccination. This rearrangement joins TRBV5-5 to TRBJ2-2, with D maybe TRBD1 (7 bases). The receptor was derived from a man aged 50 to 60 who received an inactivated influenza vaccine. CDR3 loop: CASSLGAGGLAGELFF. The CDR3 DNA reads TGTGCCAGCAGCTTGGGTGCAGGGGGGTTAGCCGGGGAGCTGTTTTTT.